Here is one T cell receptor beta chain with its context. Other nucleotide sequences from this sample produce the same CDR3. This table comes from immunoSEQ multiplex PCR, and its TCRdb copy is limited to in-frame clones, with some not included. The sample carries around 500,000 clones, more than 85% recorded once. These data originate in a study of blood T cell repertoires in COVID-19. Trimming removed 0 bases at V and 4 bases at J, with 10 bases between. The CDR3 totals 15 residues. Germline V gene lookup returns CDR1 SGHTA and CDR2 FQGNSA. The material sequenced was PBMCs or T cells enriched from blood (not recorded which). This receptor was identified in an older woman who had recovered from COVID-19. The J gene is TRBJ2-1, the V gene TRBV7-2, with D maybe TRBD2 (7 bases). The CDR3 spells CASSLAGGPYNEQFF. CDR3 DNA sequence: TGTGCCAGCAGCTTAGCGGGGGGGCCTTACAATGAGCAGTTCTTC.